These 15 T cell receptor beta chains came from one sample sequenced in a study of cytomegalovirus exposure and HLA in healthy donors. PCR used 60 Vbeta primers and 13 Jbeta primers. Method: immunoSEQ multiplex PCR; TCRdb's copy keeps in-frame clones and lacks some. The data hold about 190,000 clones, with 87% observed a single time. The sample taken for sequencing was PBMCs. The receptors derive from a man younger than 45 in good health and CMV-seronegative.

The chain couples TRBV27 to TRBJ1-1; D not certain. The CDR3 runs to 12 residues. Germline V lookup: CDR1 MNHEY, CDR2 SMNVEV (reference sequence). Trimming took off 6 bases at V and 0 bases at J, with 5 bases between the two ends. The DNA for the CDR3 is TGTGCCAGCAGACAGCTGAACACTGAAGCTTTCTTT. Amino acid sequence: CASRQLNTEAFF.

The chain employs TRBV28 and TRBJ1-1; D might be TRBD1 (5 bases). The length of the CDR3 is 14 residues. The ends were cut back, 5 bases at V and 3 bases at J, with 13 bases in the middle. Germline-derived CDR1 and CDR2 are MDHEN and SYDVKM. This CDR3 reads CASSLQSGYTEAFF. CDR3 coding DNA: TGTGCCAGCAGTCTCCAATCAGGGTACACTGAAGCTTTCTTT.

V is TRBV5-1 and J is TRBJ2-3; perhaps TRBD2 as D (5 bases). CDR3 size: 17 residues. Trimming pared 0 bases from V and 0 bases from J, leaving 14 bases between. The V gene's germline CDR1 is SGHRS and CDR2 YFSETQ. The CDR3 protein is CASSLEWVALSTDTQYF. Here the CDR3 DNA reads TGCGCCAGCAGCTTGGAGTGGGTAGCGCTGAGCACAGATACGCAGTATTTT. Using reference TRBV5-1 and TRBJ2-3 for the parts outside the CDR3, the full variable domain is KAGVTQTPRYLIKTRGQQVTLSCSPISGHRSVSWYQQTPGQGLQFLFEYFSETQRNKGNFPGRFSGRQFSNSRSEMNVSTLELGDSALYLCASSLEWVALSTDTQYFGPGTRLTVL.

The J gene is TRBJ1-4, the V gene TRBV4-1, with 7 bases aligning to TRBD1. With V trimmed by 1 base and J by 8 bases, 7 bases remained unmatched. Germline-derived CDR1 and CDR2 are MGHRA and YSYEKL. This CDR3 has 15 amino acids. CDR3 protein: CASSQVGQEGEKLFF. The CDR3 nucleotides are TGCGCCAGCAGCCAAGTCGGACAGGAGGGGGAAAAACTGTTTTTT.

The V gene is TRBV7-9, the J gene TRBJ1-5; 7 nucleotides line up with TRBD1. This CDR3 is 15 amino acids long. V lost 4 bases to trimming and J lost 0 bases; unmatched junction nucleotides: 3. Germline V gene data show CDR1 as SEHNR and CDR2 as FQNEAQ (reference sequence). The CDR3 DNA is TGTGCCAGCAGCTCGACAGGGATTAGCAATCAGCCCCAGCATTTT. Amino acid sequence: CASSSTGISNQPQHF.

J is TRBJ2-3 and V is TRBV7-2, with D tentatively TRBD2 (5 bases). V was trimmed by 7 bases and J by 0 bases, leaving 11 bases between them. Germline V CDR1 and CDR2: SGHTA, FQGNSA. This CDR3 comprises 14 residues. The CDR3 spells CASTRGRSTDTQYF. In DNA, the CDR3 is TGTGCCAGCACCCGAGGGAGAAGCACAGATACGCAGTATTTT.

The chain is built from TRBV19 and TRBJ2-2; D uncertain. Trimming removed 6 bases from V and 7 bases from J, with 24 bases in between. Germline V gene lookup returns CDR1 LNHDA and CDR2 SQIVND (reference sequence). There are 17 residues in the CDR3. Here the CDR3 reads CASSPGRPGGFGGELFF. The CDR3, as DNA: TGTGCCAGTAGCCCTGGTCGCCCGGGTGGTTTCGGCGGGGAGCTGTTTTTT.

J is TRBJ2-3 and V is TRBV7-9, with D tentatively TRBD1 (5 bases). The germline V gene has CDR1 SEHNR and CDR2 FQNEAQ (reference sequence). The V end lost 5 bases, the J end lost 4 bases, and 16 bases lay between the germline ends. This CDR3 has 15 residues. CDR3 coding DNA: TGTGCCAGCAGCCCGGTCCAGGGCCCCGCAGATACGCAGTATTTT. Protein sequence: CASSPVQGPADTQYF. The whole variable domain, remainder taken from reference TRBV7-9 and TRBJ2-3, is DTGVSQNPRHKITKRGQNVTFRCDPISEHNRLYWYRQTLGQGPEFLTYFQNEAQLEKSRLLSDRFSAERPKGSFSTLEIQRTEQGDSAMYLCASSPVQGPADTQYFGPGTRLTVL.

This chain links TRBV27 with TRBJ2-1; 7 bases fit TRBD2. Germline values: CDR1 MNHEY, CDR2 SMNVEV (reference sequence). The V and J ends lost 2 bases and 5 bases, in that order; junction bases with no gene match: 6. This CDR3 has 15 amino acids. The CDR3 DNA reads TGTGCCAGCAGTTTAAACTGGGGGGGGAACAATGAGCAGTTCTTC. Translated, it gives CASSLNWGGNNEQFF.

The J gene is TRBJ2-5, the V gene TRBV18; D possibly corresponds to TRBD2 (6 bases). The CDR3 is 17 amino acids. V lost 1 base and J lost 2, with 17 bases in between. Germline V gene sequence: CDR1 KGHSH, CDR2 LQKENI. CDR3 in amino acids: CASSPRSYAGRQETQYF. In nucleotides, the CDR3 is TGTGCCAGCTCACCACGTTCGTACGCAGGGAGGCAAGAGACCCAGTACTTC.

The chain is built from TRBV15 and TRBJ1-5, with D possibly TRBD1 on 6 matching bases. V dropped 4 bases and J dropped 6 bases, with 13 bases sitting between them. Germline values: CDR1 LNHNV, CDR2 YYDKDF (reference sequence). This CDR3 is 14 amino acids long. The chain's CDR3 is CATSKRTEGQPQHF. The CDR3 DNA reads as TGTGCCACCAGCAAACGGACAGAGGGTCAGCCCCAGCATTTT. The full variable domain, completed using reference TRBV15 and TRBJ1-5, is DAMVIQNPRYQVTQFGKPVTLSCSQTLNHNVMYWYQQKSSQAPKLLFHYYDKDFNNEADTPDNFQSRRPNTSFCFLDIRSPGLGDTAMYLCATSKRTEGQPQHFGDGTRLSIL.

The chain combines TRBV5-1 with TRBJ1-4; tentatively, D is TRBD1 (6 bases). Germline CDR1 and CDR2: SGHRS and YFSETQ. Trimming shortened V by 0 bases and J by 3 bases, and 9 bases separated the two germline ends. The CDR3 runs to 15 residues. The CDR3 loop reads CASSLGRGPNEKLFF. The CDR3 DNA reads TGCGCCAGCAGCTTGGGCAGGGGCCCTAATGAAAAACTGTTTTTT.

DNA for the CDR3: TGTGCCAGCATGGAGCAGGGAGGGCAAGAGACCCAGTACTTC. Amino acids: CASMEQGGQETQYF. The chain has TRBV25-1 and TRBJ2-5, with 7 positions matching TRBD2. This CDR3 contains 14 residues. Germline values: CDR1 MGHDK, CDR2 SYGVNS. The trim removed 7 bases at V and 2 bases at J, leaving 7 bases unmatched.

This clone has only a few counts. The chain joins TRBV7-6 to TRBJ2-1; D is uncertain. The CDR3 runs 12 residues. Between the trimmed V and J ends, which lost 8 bases and 2 bases, there was a span of 7 bases. In germline, CDR1 is SGHVS, CDR2 FNYEAQ. The CDR3 DNA reads TGTGCCAGCGCCGAGACCTACAATGAGCAGTTCTTC. Amino acid sequence: CASAETYNEQFF.

The chain has TRBV5-4 and TRBJ1-1, with D perhaps matching TRBD1 (6 bases). CDR1 and CDR2 (germline): SGHNT, YYREEE (reference sequence). V lost 5 bases to trimming and J lost 0 bases, with 11 bases between them. The CDR3 totals 14 residues. CDR3 nucleotide sequence: TGTGCCAGCAGGGGTGGACAGTTGAACACTGAAGCTTTCTTT. Protein sequence: CASRGGQLNTEAFF.